The 8 T cell receptor beta chains reported below all come from one sample, sequenced in a study of blood T cell repertoires in COVID-19. Generated by immunoSEQ multiplex PCR, the TCRdb table keeps only in-frame clones and is missing some. Among a few hundred thousand clones, about 90% were seen once, and the ten largest hold approximately 1.3%. The sample consisted of PBMCs or T cells enriched from blood (not recorded which). The receptors shown here come from a human donor in a cohort exposed to, infected with or recovered from COVID-19 (not recorded which). The donor label of this sample is uncertain.

Only one count was recorded for this clone. The rearrangement uses TRBV18 and TRBJ2-3; 9 positions agree with TRBD2. The CDR3 has 17 residues. After removal of 4 bases from V and 1 base from J, the junction contained 9 bases not matched to a gene. Germline CDR1 reads KGHSH; CDR2 reads LQKENI. CDR3 in DNA: TGTGCCAGCTCACGGAATAGCGGGGGCCAGGGCACAGATACGCAGTATTTT. Protein: CASSRNSGGQGTDTQYF.

This rearrangement joins TRBV9 to TRBJ2-3, with TRBD2 matching over 7 bases. V trimming: 4 bases; J trimming: 2 bases; junction bases outside the gene matches: 19. The CDR3 spans 19 residues. In germline, CDR1 is SGDLS, CDR2 YYNGEE. CDR3 region: CASSRGLGRIILNTDTQYF. The CDR3 DNA sequence: TGTGCCAGCAGCCGAGGACTAGGAAGAATAATATTGAACACAGATACGCAGTATTTT.

The V call is TRBV5-1, the J call TRBJ2-5; 11 nucleotides line up with TRBD2. Germline CDR1 reads SGHRS; CDR2 reads YFSETQ. The CDR3 is 16 residues long. Losses at the gene ends were 6 bases for V and 7 bases for J; bases not matched to a gene: 14. CDR3 coding DNA: TGCGCCAGCACCCTAACGAAGACTAGCGGGGAGGGGACCCAGTACTTC. Its protein is CASTLTKTSGEGTQYF.

The sample holds a few counts of this clone. The chain joins TRBV9 to TRBJ1-2, with D tentatively TRBD1 (6 bases). V lost 4 bases and J lost 13, with 14 bases in between. Per the germline V gene, CDR1 is SGDLS and CDR2 is YYNGEE. The CDR3 has 11 amino acids. The CDR3 DNA is TGTGCCAGCAGCCTTCGACAGGCGTTCACCTTC. This encodes CASSLRQAFTF. Filled out from reference TRBV9 and TRBJ1-2, the complete variable domain reads DSGVTQTPKHLITATGQRVTLRCSPRSGDLSVYWYQQSLDQGLQFLIQYYNGEERAKGNILERFSAQQFPDLHSELNLSSLELGDSALYFCASSLRQAFTFGSGTRLTVV.

The gene calls are TRBV18 and TRBJ2-7; tentatively, D is TRBD2 (5 bases). Trimming took off 0 bases at V and 5 bases at J, with 11 bases between the two ends. The germline V gene has CDR1 KGHSH and CDR2 LQKENI. This CDR3 region has 14 residues. DNA of the CDR3: TGTGCCAGCTCACCACCGAGCGGTGCCAACGAGCAGTACTTC. Translated: CASSPPSGANEQYF.

The chain recombines TRBV5-4 with TRBJ2-5; a possible D gene is TRBD1 (5 bases). The V gene's germline CDR1 is SGHNT and CDR2 YYREEE (reference sequence). The CDR3 is 14 residues long. Trimming left V 5 bases short and J 5 bases short, with 16 bases between. CDR3 in DNA: TGTGCCAGCAGTGGGCTAGGGGAAGGGGAGACCCAGTACTTC. This translates into CASSGLGEGETQYF. Combining the CDR3 with reference TRBV5-4 and TRBJ2-5 gives the whole variable domain ETGVTQSPTHLIKTRGQQVTLRCSSQSGHNTVSWYQQALGQGPQFIFQYYREEENGRGNFPPRFSGLQFPNYSSELNVNALELDDSALYLCASSGLGEGETQYFGPGTRLLVL.

V and J are TRBV30 and TRBJ1-5; TRBD1 agrees at 8 bases. The V gene end was trimmed by 3 bases and the J gene end by 2 bases; junction bases not matched to a gene: 12. This CDR3 spans 17 amino acids. Germline lookup yields CDR1 GTSNPN and CDR2 SVGIG (reference sequence). In DNA, the CDR3 is TGTGCCTGGAGCCCGGGACAGGCCCCTTACGGCAATCAGCCCCAGCATTTT. Translation gives CAWSPGQAPYGNQPQHF.

The V and J genes are TRBV4-3 and TRBJ2-7; 10 bases line up with TRBD2. Germline assignment: CDR1 LGHNA and CDR2 YSLEER. The CDR3 is made up of 17 amino acids. V lost 0 bases, J lost 0 bases, and 5 bases stayed unmatched. CDR3 DNA: TGCGCCAGCAGCCAAGACTGGCTAGCGGGGGTCTCCTACGAGCAGTACTTC. This codes for CASSQDWLAGVSYEQYF.